This note documents a single T cell receptor (beta chain) sequence. Its specificity is unknown. Germline V CDR1 and CDR2: MNHEY, SMNVEV (reference sequence). Trimming stripped 2 bases from V and 3 bases from J, with 4 bases between. CDR3 length: 13 amino acids. Assay: immunoSEQ multiplex PCR; the TCRdb copy retains only in-frame clones and omits some. The sample carries approximately 54,000 clones, roughly 80% recorded once. Time point given: baseline, week 1 (first vaccination visit). Noted treatment: pre-vaccination baseline after standard-of-care therapy. These data originate in a study of a mutant IDH1 vaccine in newly diagnosed glioma. Study context: The treated population exhibited a male proportion of about 60%, a female proportion of about 38%, and a mean age of about 40 years. Findings and limits, study-wide: Roughly 93% of patients showed vaccine-induced immune responses across multiple MHC alleles.

This specimen consisted of PBMCs, obtained from a glioma patient treated with radiotherapy, temozolomide or both. The sequence came from a man younger than 35 with glioma. The chain couples TRBV27 to TRBJ2-2; no clear D. The CDR3 is CASSLDYTGELFF. The CDR3 DNA reads TGTGCCAGCAGTTTAGACTACACCGGGGAGCTGTTTTTT.